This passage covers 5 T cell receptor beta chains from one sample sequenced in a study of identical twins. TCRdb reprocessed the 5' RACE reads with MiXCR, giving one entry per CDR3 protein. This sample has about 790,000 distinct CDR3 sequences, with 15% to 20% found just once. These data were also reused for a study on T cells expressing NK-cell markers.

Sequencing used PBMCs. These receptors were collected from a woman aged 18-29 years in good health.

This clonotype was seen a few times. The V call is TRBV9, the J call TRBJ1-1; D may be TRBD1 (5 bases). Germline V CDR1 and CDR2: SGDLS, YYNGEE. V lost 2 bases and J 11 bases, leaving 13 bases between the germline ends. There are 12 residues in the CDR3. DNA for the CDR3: TGTGCCAGCAGCGTCAGCGGGGGTACGGCTTTCTTT. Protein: CASSVSGGTAFF.

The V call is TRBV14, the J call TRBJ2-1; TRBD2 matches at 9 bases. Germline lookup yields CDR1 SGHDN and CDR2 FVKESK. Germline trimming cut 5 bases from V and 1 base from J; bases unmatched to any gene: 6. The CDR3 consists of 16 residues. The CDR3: CASSEIAGASYNEQFF. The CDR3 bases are TGTGCCAGCAGCGAAATAGCGGGAGCATCCTACAATGAGCAGTTCTTC.

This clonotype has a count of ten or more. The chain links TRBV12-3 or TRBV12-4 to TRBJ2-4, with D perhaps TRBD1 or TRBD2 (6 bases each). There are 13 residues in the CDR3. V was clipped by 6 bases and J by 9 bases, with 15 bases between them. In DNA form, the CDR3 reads TGTGCCAGCAGCCGACAGGAGGGGGGCATTCAGTACTTC. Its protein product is CASSRQEGGIQYF.

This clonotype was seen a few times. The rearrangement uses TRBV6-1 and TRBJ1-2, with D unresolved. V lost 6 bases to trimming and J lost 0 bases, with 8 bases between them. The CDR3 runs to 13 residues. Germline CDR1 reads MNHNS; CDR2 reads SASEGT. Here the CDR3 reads CASRTDSNYGYTF. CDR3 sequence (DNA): TGTGCCAGCAGGACTGATTCTAACTATGGCTACACCTTC.

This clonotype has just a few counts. CDR3 DNA sequence: TGTGCCAGCAGTTACTCGTGGACCGTACTTCATCGCGATGAGCAGTTCTTC. Amino acids: CASSYSWTVLHRDEQFF. The chain has TRBV6-5 and TRBJ2-1, with D unclear. The germline gives CDR1 MNHEY, CDR2 SVGAGI. This CDR3 region has 17 residues. Trimming removed 0 bases at V and 8 bases at J, with 20 bases between.